These 30 T cell receptor beta chains share one sample of origin, sequenced in a study of post-analysis software for immune sequencing data. Study results and limitations: Among about 5 TRBV segments more frequent in patients than controls were TRBV5-6, TRBV5-1 and TRBV20-1.

These receptors have no known antigen. The TCR beta cDNA libraries contained unique molecular identifiers. TCRdb re-called the PCR reads with MiXCR, one entry per CDR3 protein. The sample records a few hundred thousand distinct CDR3 sequences, about 40% being singletons. The sequenced sample consisted of blood. The receptors originated from a girl aged 2-10 years with multiple sclerosis.

A single count supports this clonotype. The genes are TRBV6-1 and TRBJ2-6; D may be TRBD1 (6 bases). The CDR3 has 15 residues. Germline assignment: CDR1 MNHNS and CDR2 SASEGT. V dropped 4 bases and J dropped 2 bases, with 9 bases sitting between them. The DNA for the CDR3 is TGTGCCAGCAGTGGCAGGGGTACTGGGGCCAACGTCCTGACTTTC. Its translation: CASSGRGTGANVLTF.

This clonotype was recorded a few times. The chain couples TRBV4-1 to TRBJ2-1; no firm D call. The germline V gene encodes CDR1 MGHRA and CDR2 YSYEKL. There are 15 residues in the CDR3. Trimming removed 0 bases from V and 0 bases from J, with 6 bases in between. CDR3 residues: CASSQEANSYNEQFF. The DNA for the CDR3 is TGCGCCAGCAGCCAAGAGGCCAACTCCTACAATGAGCAGTTCTTC.

This clonotype was seen a few times. This chain connects TRBV7-8 to TRBJ2-6, with unresolved D. Germline lookup yields CDR1 SGHVS and CDR2 FQNEAQ. Trimming stripped 5 bases from V and 1 base from J, with 9 bases between. CDR3 size: 15 residues. DNA of the CDR3: TGTGCCAGCAGCCGAGGCCGGTCTGGGGCCAACGTCCTGACTTTC. Protein sequence: CASSRGRSGANVLTF.

The gene calls are TRBV20-1 and TRBJ1-2; D perhaps matches TRBD1 (5 bases). V was cut by 4 bases and J by 4 bases, with 13 bases left in between. The germline gives CDR1 DFQATT, CDR2 SNEGSKA (reference sequence). CDR3 length: 13 amino acids. The CDR3 nucleotides are TGCAGTGCTATTGAGGGGCCAACCTATGGCTACACCTTC. It codes for CSAIEGPTYGYTF.

The chain links TRBV7-2 to TRBJ2-1; 7 bases map to TRBD2. V was pared by 5 bases and J by 10 bases, with 14 bases of the junction left unmatched. Per germline, CDR1 SGHTA and CDR2 FQGNSA. CDR3 size: 15 residues. CDR3 sequence (DNA): TGTGCCAGCAGCCTCGGCCCCGGGACTACAGAAGAGCAGTTCTTC. Translation: CASSLGPGTTEEQFF.

This clonotype has only a few counts. The chain combines TRBV29-1 with TRBJ2-5; 9 bases match TRBD1. Germline CDR1 SQVTM, CDR2 ANQGSEA. J gave up 3 bases and V 4 bases, and 9 bases lay outside the gene matches. This CDR3 contains 15 residues. The CDR3 protein is CSVATGTGYKETQYF. DNA of the CDR3: TGCAGCGTTGCCACCGGGACAGGGTACAAAGAGACCCAGTACTTC.

This chain connects TRBV7-9 to TRBJ2-5; a weak D match, TRBD2 (5 bases). The CDR3 runs to 15 residues. CDR1 and CDR2 from the germline V gene are SEHNR and FQNEAQ (reference sequence). V was trimmed by 1 base and J by 5 bases, leaving 14 bases between them. The CDR3 is CASSLVPTTRETQYF. In DNA form, the CDR3 reads TGTGCCAGCAGCTTAGTCCCGACTACCCGGGAGACCCAGTACTTC.

This clonotype came up a few times. The V gene is TRBV15, the J gene TRBJ2-5, with D possibly being TRBD2 (5 bases). Trimming removed 5 bases at V and 5 bases at J, with 18 bases between. This CDR3 is built from 15 residues. Germline lookup yields CDR1 LNHNV and CDR2 YYDKDF (reference sequence). CDR3 DNA: TGTGCCACCAGCCAACTAGTACTCGGGGATGAGACCCAGTACTTC. Amino acids: CATSQLVLGDETQYF.

This clonotype showed up just a few times. The rearrangement uses TRBV5-1 and TRBJ2-1; 7 bases are shared with TRBD2. V lost 6 bases, J lost 3 bases, and 9 bases stayed unmatched. CDR3 length: 15 residues. Germline CDR1 reads SGHRS; CDR2 reads YFSETQ. The CDR3 loop is CASIRGEADYNEQFF. The CDR3 DNA follows: TGCGCCAGCATACGGGGGGAGGCCGACTACAATGAGCAGTTCTTC.

V is TRBV12-3 or TRBV12-4 and J is TRBJ1-1; D ambiguous. The CDR3 contains 13 residues. V lost 4 bases and J 1 base, leaving 7 bases between the germline ends. This CDR3 is CASSYTENTEAFF. The CDR3 coding sequence is TGTGCCAGCAGTTATACAGAGAACACTGAAGCTTTCTTT.

This clonotype came up many times. The chain carries TRBV28 and TRBJ2-3; a weak D match, TRBD2 (5 bases). The germline V gene has CDR1 MDHEN and CDR2 SYDVKM. V dropped 3 bases and J dropped 6 bases, with 10 bases sitting between them. This CDR3 is 13 amino acids long. CDR3 amino acids: CASSFSGRDTQYF. CDR3 nucleotides: TGTGCCAGCAGTTTTTCGGGAAGGGATACGCAGTATTTT.

This clonotype was seen a few times. The chain links TRBV24-1 to TRBJ2-5; 7 positions agree with TRBD2. This CDR3 contains 14 residues. Germline V gene data show CDR1 as KGHDR and CDR2 as SFDVKD. V was pared by 2 bases and J by 11 bases, with 10 bases of the junction left unmatched. In DNA, the CDR3 is TGTGCCACCAGTGATTCCCGGGACTACGCGGAACAGTACTTC. Protein product: CATSDSRDYAEQYF.

The chain combines TRBV5-6 with TRBJ2-5; D is undetermined. The germline V and J ends were trimmed by 0 bases and 5 bases, with 14 bases remaining between them. Germline V gives CDR1 SGHDT, CDR2 YYEEEE. CDR3 length equals 15 residues. CDR3 DNA sequence: TGTGCCAGCAGCTTGGGGACGGTTTCGGGTGAGACCCAGTACTTC. It encodes CASSLGTVSGETQYF.

This clonotype was picked up a small number of times. This rearrangement joins TRBV20-1 to TRBJ1-4; D is undetermined. V was trimmed by 0 bases and J by 8 bases, leaving 7 bases between them. Germline CDR1 reads DFQATT; CDR2 reads SNEGSKA (reference sequence). This CDR3 is 12 amino acids long. CDR3 sequence (DNA): TGCAGTGCTAGAGAAACGGAGGAAAAACTGTTTTTT. It encodes CSARETEEKLFF.

The chain joins TRBV20-1 to TRBJ2-7; D may be TRBD2 (6 bases). Germline values: CDR1 DFQATT, CDR2 SNEGSKA (reference sequence). The CDR3 contains 13 residues. V was clipped by 4 bases and J by 2 bases, with 12 bases between them. DNA of the CDR3: TGCAGTGCTACCTGGACTACCCCCTACGAGCAGTACTTC. Amino acid sequence: CSATWTTPYEQYF.

The chain joins TRBV16 to TRBJ1-6; TRBD1 might be the D (5 bases). The CDR3 extends over 16 amino acids. V dropped 3 bases and J dropped 4 bases, with 13 bases sitting between them. Germline values: CDR1 KGHSY, CDR2 FQNENV. CDR3 residues: CASSQEQAYYNSPLHF. DNA of the CDR3: TGTGCCAGCAGCCAGGAACAGGCCTATTATAATTCACCCCTCCACTTT.

The chain joins TRBV6-6 to TRBJ2-1; D is possibly TRBD1 or TRBD2 (5 bases each). Between the trimmed V and J ends, which lost 1 base and 2 bases, there was a span of 9 bases. The CDR3 length is 15 residues. CDR1 is MNHNY and CDR2 is SVGAGI in the germline V gene (reference sequence). CDR3 region: CASSYWGSPYNEQFF. The DNA of the CDR3 is TGTGCCAGCAGTTACTGGGGGTCTCCCTACAATGAGCAGTTCTTC.

The rearrangement uses TRBV12-3 or TRBV12-4 and TRBJ2-1; 10 bases match TRBD2. V was clipped by 3 bases and J by 12 bases; unmatched bases: 11. The CDR3 is 15 residues long. The CDR3 DNA reads TGTGCCAGCAGTTTTAGGCTAGCGGGAGTTATTGGGCAGTTCTTC. The encoded protein is CASSFRLAGVIGQFF.

The genes are TRBV6-8 and TRBJ2-4; no firm D call. Trimming took off 0 bases at V and 15 bases at J, with 3 bases between the two ends. From germline, CDR1 is MNHGY and CDR2 SAAAGT. The length of the CDR3 is 9 residues. The CDR3 nucleotides are TGTGCCAGCAGTTACTCGGCGTACTTC. The encoded protein is CASSYSAYF.

CDR3 sequence reads: CAIGASYEQYF. CDR3 DNA: TGTGCCATCGGAGCCTCCTACGAGCAGTACTTC. The chain combines TRBV10-3 with TRBJ2-7; D remains unclear. The germline V gene encodes CDR1 ENHRY and CDR2 SYGVKD. The CDR3 runs 11 residues. V gave up 8 bases and J gave up 0 bases, with 5 bases separating them.

The rearrangement links TRBV7-3 to TRBJ1-2, with TRBD1 matching 10 bases. The CDR3 is 14 amino acids. The J segment lost 5 bases and the V segment lost 5 bases, leaving 5 bases of the junction unmatched. CDR1 SGHTA and CDR2 FQGTGA come from the germline V gene. This CDR3 reads CASSGPGQGYGYTF. The CDR3 DNA sequence: TGTGCCAGCAGCGGTCCGGGACAGGGGTATGGCTACACCTTC.

The rearrangement joins TRBV27 to TRBJ2-7, with a weak D call TRBD2 (6 bases). Between the trimmed V and J ends, which lost 3 bases and 6 bases, there was a span of 12 bases. The CDR3 has 13 amino acids. Germline V lookup: CDR1 MNHEY, CDR2 SMNVEV (reference sequence). CDR3 DNA sequence: TGTGCCAGCAGTTTTAGGTACGGGGGCGAGCAGTACTTC. Translation gives CASSFRYGGEQYF.

V and J are TRBV12-3 or TRBV12-4 and TRBJ2-7; 7 nucleotides agree with TRBD2. The length of the CDR3 is 13 residues. With 7 bases clipped from V and 2 bases from J, the junction kept 5 bases outside the gene matches. CDR3: CASKGLGPYEQYF. For the CDR3, the DNA is TGTGCCAGCAAAGGACTAGGACCCTACGAGCAGTACTTC.

The J gene is TRBJ2-3, the V gene TRBV6-5; tentatively, D is TRBD1 (6 bases). The CDR3 contains 18 residues. Between the trimmed V and J ends, which lost 0 bases and 2 bases, there was a span of 18 bases. The V gene's germline CDR1 is MNHEY and CDR2 SVGAGI. The CDR3 DNA sequence: TGTGCCAGCAGTTACTCTCCTCCCGACTGGGACATCACAGATACGCAGTATTTT. Amino acid sequence: CASSYSPPDWDITDTQYF.

CDR3 DNA sequence: TGTGCCAGCAAATCCAGGGGCGATGCGTACCTAGCCAAAAACATTCAGTACTTC. Translation gives CASKSRGDAYLAKNIQYF. The V call is TRBV27, the J call TRBJ2-4; a possible D gene is TRBD1 (6 bases). The germline V and J ends were trimmed by 7 bases and 0 bases, with 22 bases remaining between them. CDR1 is MNHEY and CDR2 is SMNVEV in the germline V gene (reference sequence). CDR3 length equals 18 residues.

This clonotype was observed a few times. The V and J genes are TRBV28 and TRBJ2-5, with 12 positions matching TRBD2. The CDR3 covers 14 residues. J was trimmed by 11 bases and V by 8 bases; bases with no gene match: 12. The germline CDR1 and CDR2 sequences are MDHEN and SYDVKM. CDR3 in amino acids: CASGSSGRVREQYF. In nucleotides, the CDR3 is TGTGCCAGCGGCTCTAGCGGGAGGGTGCGAGAGCAGTACTTC.

With respect to this clonotype: The junction departs from germline at one end; a sequencing error may be responsible. This chain joins TRBV7-2 and TRBJ2-5, with 8 bases that match TRBD1. The J call may be incorrect, as the DNA end agrees better with TRBJ2-7. The CDR3 length is 15 residues. Germline V gene sequence: CDR1 SGHTA, CDR2 FQGNSA. This CDR3 is CANSLRTGKGHEQYF. The CDR3 DNA follows: TGTGCCAACAGCTTAAGGACAGGGAAAGGCCACGAGCAGTACTTC.

On this clonotype: A much bigger clone sits one base away, suggesting this may be a read error. The CDR3 DNA reads TGCAGTGCTACTAGCGGGAGAGAGACCCAGTTCTTC. Protein sequence: CSATSGRETQFF. The J gene is TRBJ2-1, the V gene TRBV20-1; 10 nucleotides align to TRBD2. The V segment lost 4 bases and the J segment 13 bases; nucleotides outside the gene matches: 7. From germline, CDR1 is DFQATT and CDR2 SNEGSKA (reference sequence). The CDR3 consists of 12 residues.

This clonotype was found a few times. This chain's CDR3 is CSAQGQGYEQYF. For the CDR3, the DNA is TGCAGTGCACAAGGACAGGGCTACGAGCAGTACTTC. This chain uses TRBV20-1 with TRBJ2-7, with 8 bases aligning to TRBD1. V gave up 6 bases and J gave up 3 bases; unmatched junction bases: 4. Looked up from germline, CDR1 is DFQATT and CDR2 is SNEGSKA (reference sequence). The CDR3 sequence is 12 residues long.

The chain carries TRBV6-2 or TRBV6-3 and TRBJ2-3; 12 positions agree with TRBD2. From germline, CDR1 is MNHEY and CDR2 SVGEGT. V was pared by 7 bases and J by 14 bases, with 13 bases of the junction left unmatched. The CDR3 extends over 14 amino acids. The CDR3 nucleotides read TGTGCCAGCAACGATCTAGCGGGAGGGCCTCAGAGGTATTTT. Translation gives CASNDLAGGPQRYF.